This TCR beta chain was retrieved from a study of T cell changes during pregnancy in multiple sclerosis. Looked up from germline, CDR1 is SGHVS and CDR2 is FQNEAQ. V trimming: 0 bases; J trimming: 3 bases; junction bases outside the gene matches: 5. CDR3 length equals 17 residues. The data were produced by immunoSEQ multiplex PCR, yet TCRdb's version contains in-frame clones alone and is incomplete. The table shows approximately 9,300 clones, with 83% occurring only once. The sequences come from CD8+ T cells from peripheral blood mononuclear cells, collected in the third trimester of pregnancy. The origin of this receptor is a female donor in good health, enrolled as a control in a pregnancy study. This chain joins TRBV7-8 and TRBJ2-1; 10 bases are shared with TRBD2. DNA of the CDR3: TGTGCCAGCAGCTTAGCGCCACTAGCGGGAATCTACAATGAGCAGTTCTTC. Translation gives CASSLAPLAGIYNEQFF.